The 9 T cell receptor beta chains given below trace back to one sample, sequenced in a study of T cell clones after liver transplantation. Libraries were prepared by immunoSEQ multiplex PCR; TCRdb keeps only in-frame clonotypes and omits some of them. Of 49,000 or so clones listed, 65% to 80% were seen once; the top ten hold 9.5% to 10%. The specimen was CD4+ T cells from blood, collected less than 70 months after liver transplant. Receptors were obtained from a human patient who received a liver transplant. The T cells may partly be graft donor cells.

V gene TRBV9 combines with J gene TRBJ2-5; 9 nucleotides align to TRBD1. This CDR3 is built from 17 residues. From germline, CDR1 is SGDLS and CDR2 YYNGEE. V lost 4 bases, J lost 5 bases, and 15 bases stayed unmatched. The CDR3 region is CASSTGTGLLPGETQYF. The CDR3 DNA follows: TGTGCCAGCAGCACCGGGACAGGGCTCCTCCCGGGGGAGACCCAGTACTTC.

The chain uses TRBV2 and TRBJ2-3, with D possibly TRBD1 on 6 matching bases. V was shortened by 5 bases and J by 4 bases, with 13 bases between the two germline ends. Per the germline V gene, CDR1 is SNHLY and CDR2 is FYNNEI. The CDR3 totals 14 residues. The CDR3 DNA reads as TGTGCCAGCAGTTCAGGGGATTTTGCAGATACGCAGTATTTT. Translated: CASSSGDFADTQYF.

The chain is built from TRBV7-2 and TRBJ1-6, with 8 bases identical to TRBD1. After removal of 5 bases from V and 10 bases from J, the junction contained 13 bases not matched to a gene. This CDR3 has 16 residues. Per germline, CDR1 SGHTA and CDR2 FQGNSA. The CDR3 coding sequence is TGTGCCAGCAGCCTACGCCGTGTGACAGGGGTCTCACCCCTCCACTTT. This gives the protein CASSLRRVTGVSPLHF.

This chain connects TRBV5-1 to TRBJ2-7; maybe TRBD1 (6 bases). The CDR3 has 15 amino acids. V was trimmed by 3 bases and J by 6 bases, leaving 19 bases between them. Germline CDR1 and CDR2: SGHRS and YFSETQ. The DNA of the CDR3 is TGCGCCAGCAGCTCCGAAGGACGAGAAGGGGGCGAGCAGTACTTC. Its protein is CASSSEGREGGEQYF.

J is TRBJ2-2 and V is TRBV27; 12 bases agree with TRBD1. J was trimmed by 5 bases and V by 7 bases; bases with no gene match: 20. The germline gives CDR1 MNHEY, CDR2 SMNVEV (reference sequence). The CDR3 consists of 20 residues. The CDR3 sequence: CASKYVGLGQGAPMTGELFF. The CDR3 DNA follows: TGTGCCAGCAAATACGTAGGGCTGGGACAGGGGGCCCCGATGACCGGGGAGCTGTTTTTT.

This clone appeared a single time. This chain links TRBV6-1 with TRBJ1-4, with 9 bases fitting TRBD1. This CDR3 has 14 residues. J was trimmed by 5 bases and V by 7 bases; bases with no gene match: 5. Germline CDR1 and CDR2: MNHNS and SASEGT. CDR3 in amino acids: CASTPGQGNEKLFF. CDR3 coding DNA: TGTGCCAGCACCCCGGGACAGGGAAATGAAAAACTGTTTTTT.

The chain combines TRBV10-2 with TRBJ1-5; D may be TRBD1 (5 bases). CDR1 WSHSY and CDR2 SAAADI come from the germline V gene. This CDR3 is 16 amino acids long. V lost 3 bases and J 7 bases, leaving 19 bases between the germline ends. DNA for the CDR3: TGCGCCAGCAGTGACCCCGGGAGGGACGATGGACAGCCCCAGCATTTT. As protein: CASSDPGRDDGQPQHF.

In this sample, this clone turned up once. CDR3 in DNA: TGTGCCAGTAGTACCGGACTTGGAGGGGGCTACACCTTC. This sequence encodes CASSTGLGGGYTF. V is TRBV19 and J is TRBJ1-2, with D hard to call. Germline CDR1 is LNHDA and CDR2 is SQIVND (reference sequence). Deletions cut 4 bases from V and 8 bases from J, with 14 bases between. This CDR3 contains 13 residues. The entire variable domain, with the rest obtained from reference TRBV19 and TRBJ1-2, is as follows: DGGITQSPKYLFRKEGQNVTLSCEQNLNHDAMYWYRQDPGQGLRLIYYSQIVNDFQKGDIAEGYSVSREKKESFPLTVTSAQKNPTAFYLCASSTGLGGGYTFGSGTRLTVV.

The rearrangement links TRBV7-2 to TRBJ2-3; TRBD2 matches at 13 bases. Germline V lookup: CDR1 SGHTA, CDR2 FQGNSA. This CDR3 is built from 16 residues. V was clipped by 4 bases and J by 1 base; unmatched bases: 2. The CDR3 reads CASSSGTSGGTDTQYF. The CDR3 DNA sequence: TGTGCCAGCAGCTCCGGGACTAGCGGGGGCACAGATACGCAGTATTTT.